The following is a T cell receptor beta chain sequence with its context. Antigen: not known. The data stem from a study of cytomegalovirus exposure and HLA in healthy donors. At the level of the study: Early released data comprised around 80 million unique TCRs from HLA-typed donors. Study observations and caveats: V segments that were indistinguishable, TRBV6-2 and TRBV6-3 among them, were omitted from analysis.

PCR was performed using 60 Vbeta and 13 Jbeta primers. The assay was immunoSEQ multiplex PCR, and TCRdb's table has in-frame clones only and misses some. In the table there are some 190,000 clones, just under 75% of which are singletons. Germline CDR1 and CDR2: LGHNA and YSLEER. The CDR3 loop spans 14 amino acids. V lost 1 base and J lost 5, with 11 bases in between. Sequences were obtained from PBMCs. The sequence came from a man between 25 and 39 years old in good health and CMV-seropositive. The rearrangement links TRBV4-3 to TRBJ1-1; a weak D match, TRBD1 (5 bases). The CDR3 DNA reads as TGCGCCAGCAGCCAAGGACAGTTGGAAACTGAAGCTTTCTTT. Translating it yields CASSQGQLETEAFF.